What follows is one TCR beta chain and its context. Its specificity is not known. The data originate from a study of cytomegalovirus exposure and HLA in healthy donors. Overall study results and limits: Generally TCR sequences proved uncommon, though certain public TCRs appeared in numerous donors. The authors enumerated 164 TCR beta chains as linked to cytomegalovirus.

The V gene's germline CDR1 is MRHNA and CDR2 SNTAGT. The CDR3 runs to 15 residues. The V end was cut by 2 bases, the J end by 0 bases, with 9 bases between. Measured with immunoSEQ multiplex PCR; TCRdb has only the in-frame clones, and not every one. Of some 150,000 clones listed, approximately 88% are singletons. Sequencing input: PBMCs. The chain couples TRBV6-4 to TRBJ2-3; possibly TRBD2 for D (5 bases). The TCR sequence derives from a man younger than 35 in good health and CMV-seropositive. The CDR3 coding sequence is TGTGCCAGCAGTGACCGGGGAGCTAGCACAGATACGCAGTATTTT. Encoded protein: CASSDRGASTDTQYF.